These 19 T cell receptor beta chains share one sample of origin, sequenced in a study of T-cell memory formation after mild COVID-19. TCRdb re-analysed the 5' RACE reads in MiXCR, keeping a single row per CDR3 protein. The sample shows approximately 570,000 distinct CDR3 sequences, approximately 19% of them seen only once. The sequenced sample consisted of PBMCs or a T cell subset sorted from them (not recorded which). These receptors all stem from an adult woman who had mild COVID-19 (a few samples of this study predate the infection). Cell type and time point are not known.

The chain joins TRBV5-1 to TRBJ2-1, with unresolved D. Germline V gene sequence: CDR1 SGHRS, CDR2 YFSETQ. The V and J ends lost 7 bases and 0 bases respectively, with 8 bases between them. The CDR3 runs to 13 residues. CDR3 region: CASWTGSYNEQFF. The CDR3 DNA is TGCGCCAGCTGGACCGGCTCCTACAATGAGCAGTTCTTC. The full variable domain, rest sourced from reference TRBV5-1 and TRBJ2-1, is KAGVTQTPRYLIKTRGQQVTLSCSPISGHRSVSWYQQTPGQGLQFLFEYFSETQRNKGNFPGRFSGRQFSNSRSEMNVSTLELGDSALYLCASWTGSYNEQFFGPGTRLTVL.

V is TRBV12-3 or TRBV12-4 and J is TRBJ1-2, with D maybe TRBD1 (6 bases). The V gene lost 7 bases and the J gene lost 7 bases, with 22 bases spanning the gap. The CDR3 has 15 residues. In DNA form, the CDR3 reads TGTGCCAGCAACGAAGTAGGGGGAACAATGGTTGGCTACACCTTC. It specifies CASNEVGGTMVGYTF.

This sequence joins TRBV18 and TRBJ2-1; D possibly corresponds to TRBD1 (6 bases). Trimming stripped 2 bases from V and 12 bases from J, with 17 bases between. CDR1 KGHSH and CDR2 LQKENI come from the germline V gene. CDR3 length: 14 residues. DNA of the CDR3: TGTGCCAGCTCACCAGGGGCCTCAGGGGAGAGGCAGTTCTTC. Amino acids: CASSPGASGERQFF.

The sample holds one count of this clonotype. A read error may account for a junction end that differs from germline. The rearrangement uses TRBV5-4 and TRBJ2-1; the match to TRBD2 covers 14 bases. The CDR3 covers 12 residues. Per germline, CDR1 SGHNT and CDR2 YYREEE (reference sequence). The CDR3 DNA sequence: TGCACCGGGACTAGCGGGGGTAATGAGCAGTTCTTC. Encoded protein: CTGTSGGNEQFF.

This clonotype was recorded a few times. The genes are TRBV12-3 or TRBV12-4 and TRBJ1-4, with TRBD1 matching over 9 bases. Losses at the gene ends were 6 bases for V and 8 bases for J; bases not matched to a gene: 1. CDR3 size: 12 residues. The CDR3 sequence: CASRGTGEKLFF. The CDR3, as DNA: TGTGCCAGCAGGGGGACAGGGGAAAAACTGTTTTTT.

This clonotype was detected only a few times. This sequence joins TRBV18 and TRBJ2-1, with TRBD2 matching 10 bases. The CDR3 runs 14 residues. V shed 3 bases, J shed 7 bases, and the junction held 3 bases outside the gene matches. Germline V CDR1 and CDR2: KGHSH, LQKENI. The chain's CDR3 is CASSPTSGSNEQFF. The CDR3 nucleotides read TGTGCCAGCTCACCGACTAGCGGGTCGAATGAGCAGTTCTTC.

This chain uses TRBV4-3 with TRBJ2-3, with D possibly TRBD2 on 6 matching bases. Trimming cost V 0 bases and J 4 bases, with 11 bases left between them. CDR3 size: 15 residues. CDR1 is LGHNA, CDR2 YSLEER, per germline. In DNA, the CDR3 is TGCGCCAGCAGCCAAGACGGCGGGAATCCAGATACGCAGTATTTT. Translated, it gives CASSQDGGNPDTQYF.

The chain recombines TRBV18 with TRBJ1-6, with 8 bases that match TRBD1. Germline CDR1 and CDR2: KGHSH and LQKENI. The CDR3 runs 14 residues. The junction had 6 bases not matched to a gene; V was cut back by 6 bases and J by 8 bases. For the CDR3, the DNA is TGTGCCAGCTCTCAACAGGGGGTTGATTCACCCCTCCACTTT. Encoded protein: CASSQQGVDSPLHF.

The V and J genes are TRBV3-1 and TRBJ1-5; possibly TRBD1 for D (6 bases). The CDR3 contains 14 residues. Deletions cut 1 base from V and 6 bases from J, with 10 bases between. The V gene's germline CDR1 is LGHDT and CDR2 YNNKEL (reference sequence). This chain's CDR3 is CASSQAQGPQPQHF. In DNA, the CDR3 is TGTGCCAGCAGCCAAGCTCAGGGGCCTCAGCCCCAGCATTTT.

There are a few counts of this clonotype. This sequence joins TRBV2 and TRBJ2-7, with D tentatively TRBD2 (6 bases). V dropped 6 bases and J dropped 3 bases, with 24 bases sitting between them. The CDR3 sequence is 17 residues long. Germline V gene lookup returns CDR1 SNHLY and CDR2 FYNNEI. The CDR3 sequence: CASRDLPGLTEHYEQYF. The CDR3 DNA reads as TGTGCCAGCAGGGATCTTCCGGGACTTACTGAGCACTACGAGCAGTACTTC.

This clonotype was picked up a small number of times. The J gene is TRBJ2-1, the V gene TRBV19, with a weak D call TRBD1 (5 bases). Trimming left V 7 bases short and J 8 bases short, with 21 bases between. Germline CDR1 is LNHDA and CDR2 is SQIVND (reference sequence). The CDR3 loop spans 15 amino acids. CDR3 DNA sequence: TGTGCCAGTACTTTTGGGGCTCGATCAGTCGATGAGCAGTTCTTC. This sequence encodes CASTFGARSVDEQFF.

V usage is TRBV18 and J usage is TRBJ2-7; D is possibly TRBD1 (7 bases). The V end was cut by 5 bases, the J end by 3 bases, with 17 bases between. The CDR3 covers 15 residues. From germline, CDR1 is KGHSH and CDR2 LQKENI. The CDR3 DNA reads TGTGCCAGCTCAGCGGCCCGACAGGGAGGCTACGAGCAGTACTTC. Translating it yields CASSAARQGGYEQYF.

The genes are TRBV7-6 and TRBJ2-2; 8 nucleotides agree with TRBD2. Unmatched junction bases numbered 4, after V lost 1 base and J lost 3 bases. Germline values: CDR1 SGHVS, CDR2 FNYEAQ. The CDR3 totals 16 residues. The CDR3 protein is CASSLVAGRDTGELFF. The CDR3 coding sequence is TGTGCCAGCAGCTTAGTTGCCGGGAGGGACACCGGGGAGCTGTTTTTT.

This clonotype turned up a few times. CDR3: CASSPRGGYSPLHF. DNA of the CDR3: TGTGCCAGCAGCCCCCGAGGCGGGTACTCACCCCTCCACTTT. V gene TRBV6-5 combines with J gene TRBJ1-6; D not resolved. V gave up 6 bases and J gave up 10 bases, with 16 bases separating them. In germline, CDR1 is MNHEY, CDR2 SVGAGI. CDR3 length: 14 amino acids.

The sample holds a few counts of this clonotype. V is TRBV7-2 and J is TRBJ1-2; 8 bases align to TRBD1. Germline V gene lookup returns CDR1 SGHTA and CDR2 FQGNSA. This CDR3 spans 15 amino acids. Trimming removed 5 bases from V and 5 bases from J; junction bases left unmatched: 10. The CDR3 loop reads CASSPRTGRGYGYTF. The CDR3 nucleotides read TGTGCCAGCAGCCCCCGGACAGGGAGGGGATATGGCTACACCTTC.

This clonotype turned up a few times. This sequence joins TRBV6-5 and TRBJ2-2; 13 positions match TRBD2. Germline V gene data show CDR1 as MNHEY and CDR2 as SVGAGI. CDR3 length equals 13 residues. The CDR3 DNA reads TGTGCTACTAGCGGGAGGGTCACCGGGGAGCTGTTTTTT. Amino acids: CATSGRVTGELFF.

This clonotype has only a few counts. The chain links TRBV2 to TRBJ2-1; D perhaps matches TRBD2 (5 bases). The CDR3 extends over 14 amino acids. The germline V gene has CDR1 SNHLY and CDR2 FYNNEI. The V gene lost 6 bases and the J gene lost 5 bases, with 14 bases spanning the gap. The CDR3 DNA reads as TGTGCCAGCAGCAATGAGGGCGCAGACAATGAGCAGTTCTTC. Translated, it gives CASSNEGADNEQFF.

In its sample, this clonotype was seen a few times. The chain joins TRBV15 to TRBJ2-7; 8 positions match TRBD2. V shed 5 bases and J 5 bases; nucleotides not matched to a gene: 5. The germline CDR1 and CDR2 sequences are LNHNV and YYDKDF (reference sequence). The CDR3 is 13 residues long. CDR3 in DNA: TGTGCCACCAGCCCCGGACTAGCCCACGAGCAGTACTTC. Translated: CATSPGLAHEQYF. The variable domain in full, with the rest retrieved from reference TRBV15 and TRBJ2-7, is DAMVIQNPRYQVTQFGKPVTLSCSQTLNHNVMYWYQQKSSQAPKLLFHYYDKDFNNEADTPDNFQSRRPNTSFCFLDIRSPGLGDTAMYLCATSPGLAHEQYFGPGTRLTVT.

The V gene is TRBV2, the J gene TRBJ2-1; D is possibly TRBD1 (6 bases). Trimming removed 2 bases from V and 4 bases from J, with 12 bases in between. This CDR3 spans 15 amino acids. Germline CDR1 and CDR2: SNHLY and FYNNEI. The CDR3 bases are TGTGCCAGCAGTGAATCTAGAGGGGGATACAATGAGCAGTTCTTC. It encodes CASSESRGGYNEQFF.